This is a list of T cell receptor beta chains from one sample in a study of PD-1 blockade in classical Hodgkin lymphoma. Here immunoSEQ multiplex PCR was the method, and the copy in TCRdb shows in-frame clones only, minus some. The table includes tens of thousands of clones, approximately 74% detected once. Sample: peripheral blood mononuclear cells (PBMCs), taken at baseline. The receptors shown here come from a human donor with classical Hodgkin lymphoma. The CDR3 runs from the conserved cysteine through the conserved F or W. D genes are given only for firm matches. Size values are once, few and many counts, or a class for expanded clones, and some rows have none.

clone_size	v_call	d_call	j_call	cdr3_length	cdr3_aa	cdr3_nt
-	TRBV27	TRBD2	TRBJ2-1	15	CAILVIAGRDNEQFF	TGTGCCATCCTAGTTATAGCGGGGCGGGACAATGAGCAGTTCTTC
-	TRBV2	TRBD2	TRBJ2-3	17	CASSGQGTSGSTDTQYF	TGTGCCAGCAGTGGCCAAGGGACTAGCGGAAGCACAGATACGCAGTATTTT
few	TRBV28	TRBD1	TRBJ1-2	12	CASSSPGGGYTF	TGTGCCAGCAGCTCTCCAGGGGGAGGCTACACCTTC
-	TRBV9	TRBD2	TRBJ2-1	17	CASSHTSGGGPYNEQFF	TGTGCCAGCAGCCACACTAGCGGGGGGGGCCCGTACAATGAGCAGTTCTTC
-	TRBV4-3	-	TRBJ1-6	15	CASRGSQVNNSPLHF	TGCGCCAGCAGGGGTTCACAGGTGAATAATTCACCCCTCCACTTT
-	TRBV7-9	-	TRBJ2-3	13	CASSFNGADTQYF	TGTGCCAGCAGCTTCAATGGTGCAGATACGCAGTATTTT
few	TRBV29-1	-	TRBJ2-7	12	CSVLQSSYEQYF	TGCAGCGTTTTACAGAGCTCCTACGAGCAGTACTTC
once	TRBV7-3	-	TRBJ2-7	15	CASSPGLGSTYEQYF	TGTGCCAGCAGCCCCGGATTGGGCTCCACCTACGAGCAGTACTTC
-	TRBV15	-	TRBJ2-2	13	CATSRDRPGELFF	TGTGCCACCAGCAGAGATAGACCCGGGGAGCTGTTTTTT
-	TRBV7-8	TRBD1	TRBJ2-2	15	CANTPGQGGTGELFF	TGTGCCAATACCCCGGGACAGGGTGGAACCGGGGAGCTGTTTTTT
-	TRBV6-6	-	TRBJ2-1	11	CASSLGAEQFF	TGTGCCAGTTCCCTAGGGGCAGAGCAGTTCTTC
-	TRBV10-2	-	TRBJ1-1	15	CASSEYPRGNTEAFF	TGCGCCAGCAGTGAGTACCCACGGGGGAACACTGAAGCTTTCTTT
-	TRBV7-2	-	TRBJ2-1	14	CASSQGREYNEQFF	TGTGCCAGCAGCCAGGGACGGGAATACAATGAGCAGTTCTTC
-	TRBV5-1	-	TRBJ2-1	14	CASSQATIRGEQFF	TGCGCCAGCAGCCAGGCAACCATACGTGGGGAGCAGTTCTTC
-	TRBV4-3	TRBD2	TRBJ2-7	15	CASSTGLGGTYEQYF	TGCGCCAGCAGCACGGGACTAGGCGGAACCTACGAGCAGTACTTC
once	TRBV2	-	TRBJ2-2	13	CASSETFTGELFF	TGTGCCAGCAGTGAGACCTTCACCGGGGAGCTGTTTTTT
-	TRBV15	-	TRBJ1-4	15	CATSRGGTGDEKLFF	TGTGCCACCAGCAGAGGAGGGACGGGGGATGAAAAACTGTTTTTT
-	TRBV28	-	TRBJ1-6	14	CSTGPRLYNSPLHF	TGTTCGACAGGTCCGCGGCTTTATAATTCACCCCTCCACTTT
-	TRBV29-1	-	TRBJ1-1	12	CSAGEEMTEAFF	TGCAGCGCCGGGGAGGAGATGACTGAAGCTTTCTTT
-	TRBV11-1	-	TRBJ2-3	14	CASSRDLATDTQYF	TGTGCCAGCAGCCGGGACTTGGCAACAGATACGCAGTATTTT
-	TRBV18	-	TRBJ1-1	16	CASSPLRQTGPTEAFF	TGTGCCAGCTCACCACTAAGACAGACGGGTCCCACTGAAGCTTTCTTT
once	TRBV5-1	-	TRBJ1-5	14	CASSLGYSNQPQHF	TGCGCCAGCAGCTTGGGGTATAGCAATCAGCCCCAGCATTTT
-	TRBV10-2	-	TRBJ2-1	11	CASSEPNEQFF	TGCGCCAGCAGTGAACCGAATGAGCAGTTCTTC
-	TRBV6-1	TRBD2	TRBJ2-3	13	CATEREGTDTQYF	TGTGCCACCGAGCGGGAGGGCACAGATACGCAGTATTTT
-	TRBV6-5	TRBD1	TRBJ1-2	16	CASSYRRQGAPGGYTF	TGTGCCAGCAGTTACCGTCGACAGGGGGCCCCGGGGGGCTACACCTTC
-	TRBV5-4	-	TRBJ2-1	14	CASSSSKGYNEQFF	TGTGCCAGCAGCTCTTCAAAGGGCTACAATGAGCAGTTCTTC
-	TRBV6-1	TRBD1	TRBJ1-2	14	CASSTPGQNYGYTF	TGTGCCAGCAGTACACCGGGACAGAACTATGGCTACACCTTC
-	TRBV30	-	TRBJ1-1	16	CAWSPPSPSVNTEAFF	TGTGCCTGGAGTCCCCCCTCCCCAAGTGTGAACACTGAAGCTTTCTTT
-	TRBV27	-	TRBJ2-3	15	CASSFDRLGADTQYF	TGTGCCAGCAGTTTTGACAGGCTCGGCGCAGATACGCAGTATTTT
-	TRBV14	-	TRBJ2-1	17	CASSQDRPGSSYNEQFF	TGTGCCAGCAGCCAAGATCGGCCCGGGAGCTCCTACAATGAGCAGTTCTTC
few	TRBV7-3	-	TRBJ2-3	13	CASSRAVGDTQYF	TGTGCCAGCAGCCGAGCTGTCGGCGATACGCAGTATTTT
-	TRBV6-6	-	TRBJ2-2	12	CASGLNTGELFF	TGTGCCAGCGGTCTAAACACCGGGGAGCTGTTTTTT
once	TRBV28	-	TRBJ1-1	13	CASTLRLNTEAFF	TGTGCCAGCACCCTAAGACTAAACACTGAAGCTTTCTTT
few	TRBV4-2	-	TRBJ1-1	16	CASSQEPGRQNTEAFF	TGTGCCAGCAGCCAAGAGCCGGGACGGCAGAACACTGAAGCTTTCTTT
-	TRBV30	-	TRBJ1-3	16	CAWSGGAGVSGNTIYF	TGTGCCTGGAGTGGTGGGGCAGGGGTATCTGGAAACACCATATATTTT